The rows below give T cell receptor beta chains drawn from one sample of a study of identical twins. One entry per CDR3 protein results from TCRdb running MiXCR on the 5' RACE reads. The data show fewer than 800,000 distinct CDR3 sequences, 7% to 7.5% seen once. This sample was shared with a second study, whose subject was yellow fever vaccine responses in identical twins.

The specimen sequenced was PBMCs. These receptor sequences come from a woman between 18 and 30 years old in good health. Both conserved end residues are part of each CDR3. D genes are given only for firm matches. A row's size may be missing; if present it is once, few, many or a size class.

CDR3 protein: CASSQGTMTGFNYGYTF; CDR3 DNA: TGTGCCAGCAGCCAGGGGACAATGACAGGGTTTAACTATGGCTACACCTTC; V gene: TRBV9; D gene: TRBD1; clone size: many; J gene: TRBJ1-2
CDR3 protein: CASTLAGGREQFF; CDR3 DNA: TGTGCCAGCACCCTTGCGGGGGGCAGGGAGCAGTTCTTC; V gene: TRBV12-3/TRBV12-4; D gene: TRBD2; clone size: many; J gene: TRBJ2-1
CDR3 protein: CASSQGGVAYNEQFF; CDR3 DNA: TGTGCCAGCAGCCAGGGGGGGGTGGCCTACAATGAGCAGTTCTTC; V gene: TRBV3-1; D gene: TRBD2; clone size: many; J gene: TRBJ2-1
CDR3 protein: CASSPDRGYQETQYF; CDR3 DNA: TGTGCCAGCAGCCCGGACAGGGGGTACCAAGAGACCCAGTACTTC; V gene: TRBV5-6; D gene: TRBD1; clone size: few; J gene: TRBJ2-5
CDR3 protein: CASSAWFGLTKNIQYF; CDR3 DNA: TGTGCCAGCAGCGCGTGGTTTGGCCTGACCAAAAACATTCAGTACTTC; V gene: TRBV12-3/TRBV12-4; D gene: .; clone size: few; J gene: TRBJ2-4
CDR3 protein: CSARDWSEYQETQYF; CDR3 DNA: TGCAGTGCTAGAGATTGGTCAGAGTACCAAGAGACCCAGTACTTC; V gene: TRBV20-1; D gene: .; clone size: many; J gene: TRBJ2-5
CDR3 protein: CASSLEARSKGNEQFF; CDR3 DNA: TGCGCCAGCAGCTTGGAGGCCAGGTCCAAGGGAAATGAGCAGTTCTTC; V gene: TRBV5-1; D gene: .; clone size: many; J gene: TRBJ2-1
CDR3 protein: CSVTFGQETQYF; CDR3 DNA: TGCAGCGTGACCTTCGGACAAGAGACCCAGTACTTC; V gene: TRBV29-1; D gene: .; clone size: .; J gene: TRBJ2-5
CDR3 protein: CASTPGQVNTEAFF; CDR3 DNA: TGTGCCAGCACCCCGGGACAGGTGAACACTGAAGCTTTCTTT; V gene: TRBV3-1; D gene: TRBD1; clone size: many; J gene: TRBJ1-1
CDR3 protein: CASTQGARDTGELFF; CDR3 DNA: TGTGCCAGCACTCAGGGGGCGCGGGACACCGGGGAGCTGTTTTTT; V gene: TRBV12-3/TRBV12-4; D gene: TRBD1; clone size: .; J gene: TRBJ2-2
CDR3 protein: CSAEIAVDTQYF; CDR3 DNA: TGCAGTGCAGAAATAGCGGTAGATACGCAGTATTTT; V gene: TRBV20-1; D gene: .; clone size: few; J gene: TRBJ2-3
CDR3 protein: CASSLERGGPGTDTQYF; CDR3 DNA: TGTGCCAGCAGCCTGGAACGGGGGGGCCCCGGCACAGATACGCAGTATTTT; V gene: TRBV6-1; D gene: TRBD2; clone size: .; J gene: TRBJ2-3
CDR3 protein: CASSSDYISYEQYF; CDR3 DNA: TGTGCCAGCAGCTCAGATTACATCTCCTACGAGCAGTACTTC; V gene: TRBV27; D gene: .; clone size: .; J gene: TRBJ2-7
CDR3 protein: CASSTPPAGVSDTQYF; CDR3 DNA: TGCGCCAGCAGCACCCCCCCAGCGGGAGTATCGGATACGCAGTATTTT; V gene: TRBV5-1; D gene: TRBD2; clone size: many; J gene: TRBJ2-3
CDR3 protein: CSSSLMRGGDQYF; CDR3 DNA: TGTTCCAGCAGCTTAATGAGGGGGGGAGACCAGTACTTC; V gene: TRBV7-8; D gene: .; clone size: .; J gene: TRBJ2-5
CDR3 protein: CSASGGLSKNIQYF; CDR3 DNA: TGCAGTGCTAGCGGGGGACTGAGCAAAAACATTCAGTACTTC; V gene: TRBV20-1; D gene: .; clone size: many; J gene: TRBJ2-4
CDR3 protein: CASSTRQGATEAFF; CDR3 DNA: TGCGCCAGCAGCACGAGACAGGGGGCTACTGAAGCTTTCTTT; V gene: TRBV5-1; D gene: TRBD1; clone size: many; J gene: TRBJ1-1
CDR3 protein: CASGLPNLFGGKRSTDTQYF; CDR3 DNA: TGTGCTAGTGGTTTGCCCAACCTTTTTGGCGGGAAACGGAGCACAGATACGCAGTATTTT; V gene: TRBV12-5; D gene: .; clone size: few; J gene: TRBJ2-3
CDR3 protein: CASSPVRGPVTDTQYF; CDR3 DNA: TGTGCCAGCTCACCGGTCCGGGGCCCGGTGACAGATACGCAGTATTTT; V gene: TRBV18; D gene: .; clone size: few; J gene: TRBJ2-3
CDR3 protein: CSARGTETQYF; CDR3 DNA: TGCAGTGCTAGAGGAACGGAGACCCAGTACTTC; V gene: TRBV20-1; D gene: .; clone size: .; J gene: TRBJ2-5
CDR3 protein: CASSLVRAYNEQFF; CDR3 DNA: TGTGCCAGCAGCTTAGTACGCGCGTACAATGAGCAGTTCTTC; V gene: TRBV11-2; D gene: .; clone size: few; J gene: TRBJ2-1
CDR3 protein: CASSQRLAGLTDTQYF; CDR3 DNA: TGCGCCAGCAGCCAACGACTAGCGGGCCTCACAGATACGCAGTATTTT; V gene: TRBV4-1; D gene: TRBD2; clone size: few; J gene: TRBJ2-3
CDR3 protein: CASSESRGYVTSGANVLTF; CDR3 DNA: TGTGCCAGCAGTGAATCGAGGGGCTACGTGACTTCTGGGGCCAACGTCCTGACTTTC; V gene: TRBV6-4; D gene: .; clone size: .; J gene: TRBJ2-6
CDR3 protein: CASSGGNLLGTDTQYF; CDR3 DNA: TGTGCCAGCAGTGGTGGGAACCTACTTGGCACAGATACGCAGTATTTT; V gene: TRBV25-1; D gene: .; clone size: .; J gene: TRBJ2-3
CDR3 protein: CSVWDRGRDGYTF; CDR3 DNA: TGCAGCGTGTGGGACAGGGGACGCGATGGCTACACCTTC; V gene: TRBV29-1; D gene: TRBD1; clone size: many; J gene: TRBJ1-2
CDR3 protein: CASSLDVGYEQYF; CDR3 DNA: TGTGCCAGCAGCTTAGATGTAGGCTACGAGCAGTACTTC; V gene: TRBV7-9; D gene: .; clone size: many; J gene: TRBJ2-7
CDR3 protein: CSARTLDRGYGYTF; CDR3 DNA: TGCAGTGCTAGAACCCTCGACAGGGGCTATGGCTACACCTTC; V gene: TRBV20-1; D gene: TRBD1; clone size: few; J gene: TRBJ1-2
CDR3 protein: CSASTLGQGGTDTQYF; CDR3 DNA: TGCAGTGCTAGTACGCTGGGACAGGGGGGCACAGATACGCAGTATTTT; V gene: TRBV20-1; D gene: TRBD1; clone size: .; J gene: TRBJ2-3
CDR3 protein: CSARVASGRRLHEQYF; CDR3 DNA: TGCAGTGCTAGAGTAGCTAGCGGGAGAAGGCTCCACGAGCAGTACTTC; V gene: TRBV20-1; D gene: TRBD2; clone size: few; J gene: TRBJ2-7
CDR3 protein: CASSESTAFSGAWDGELFF; CDR3 DNA: TGCGCCAGCAGTGAGTCTACTGCCTTTAGCGGGGCCTGGGACGGGGAGCTGTTTTTT; V gene: TRBV10-2; D gene: TRBD2; clone size: few; J gene: TRBJ2-2
CDR3 protein: CASSQSGRSSYEQYF; CDR3 DNA: TGTGCCAGCAGTCAGTCCGGACGGAGCTCCTACGAGCAGTACTTC; V gene: TRBV3-1; D gene: .; clone size: .; J gene: TRBJ2-7
CDR3 protein: CASKARGHSYEQYF; CDR3 DNA: TGTGCCAGCAAAGCCCGGGGGCACTCCTACGAGCAGTACTTC; V gene: TRBV6-1; D gene: .; clone size: .; J gene: TRBJ2-7
CDR3 protein: CASSPSGEGYNEQFF; CDR3 DNA: TGCGCCAGCAGCCCTAGCGGGGAAGGCTACAATGAGCAGTTCTTC; V gene: TRBV5-1; D gene: TRBD2; clone size: many; J gene: TRBJ2-1
CDR3 protein: CASSLGTVTYNEQFF; CDR3 DNA: TGTGCCAGCAGCTTAGGGACTGTGACCTACAATGAGCAGTTCTTC; V gene: TRBV7-9; D gene: .; clone size: many; J gene: TRBJ2-1
CDR3 protein: CASSDSGVNVLTF; CDR3 DNA: TGCGCCAGCAGCGATTCAGGGGTCAACGTCCTGACTTTC; V gene: TRBV10-2; D gene: .; clone size: few; J gene: TRBJ2-6
CDR3 protein: CSVEDRGAGQFF; CDR3 DNA: TGCAGCGTTGAAGATCGGGGGGCAGGGCAGTTCTTC; V gene: TRBV29-1; D gene: .; clone size: many; J gene: TRBJ2-1
CDR3 protein: CATSASGRSFDTGELFF; CDR3 DNA: TGTGCCACCAGTGCTAGCGGGAGAAGCTTTGATACCGGGGAGCTGTTTTTT; V gene: TRBV24-1; D gene: TRBD2; clone size: few; J gene: TRBJ2-2
CDR3 protein: CASRPVGADAQYF; CDR3 DNA: TGTGCCAGCAGACCAGTAGGGGCAGATGCGCAGTATTTT; V gene: TRBV7-9; D gene: .; clone size: .; J gene: TRBJ2-3
CDR3 protein: CASSEVWGTDTQYF; CDR3 DNA: TGTGCCAGCAGTGAGGTTTGGGGAACAGATACGCAGTATTTT; V gene: TRBV6-4; D gene: .; clone size: many; J gene: TRBJ2-3
CDR3 protein: CASSQVQLAGGMNEQFF; CDR3 DNA: TGCGCCAGCAGCCAAGTTCAGCTAGCGGGAGGTATGAATGAGCAGTTCTTC; V gene: TRBV4-1; D gene: TRBD2; clone size: .; J gene: TRBJ2-1
CDR3 protein: CASSAGPRGLNQPQHF; CDR3 DNA: TGCGCCAGCAGCGCGGGCCCACGAGGCCTAAATCAGCCCCAGCATTTT; V gene: TRBV5-1; D gene: .; clone size: many; J gene: TRBJ1-5